Listed below are T cell receptor beta chains from one sample, sequenced in a study of cytomegalovirus exposure and HLA in healthy donors. The method was immunoSEQ multiplex PCR; TCRdb's version includes in-frame clones alone and lacks a portion of them. The repertoire has about 160,000 clones, nearly 80% of them found once; the top ten carry 3% to 3.5%. Source material: PBMCs. These receptors all stem from a woman in her 40s in good health and CMV-seronegative. The CDR3 runs from the conserved cysteine through the conserved F or W. The order of the fields is J gene, clone size, CDR3 length, D gene, V gene, CDR3 protein, CDR3 DNA. A D gene is named only where the DNA matches it firmly. A row's size may be missing; if present it is once, few, many or a size class.

J: TRBJ2-5; size: -; length: 14; D: TRBD2; V: TRBV5-4; CDR3: CASSLAGGEETQYF; DNA: TGTGCCAGCAGCTTGGCGGGGGGGGAAGAGACCCAGTACTTC
J: TRBJ2-7; size: -; length: 13; D: TRBD1; V: TRBV5-1; CDR3: CASRQGVPYEQYF; DNA: TGCGCCAGCCGACAGGGGGTTCCCTACGAGCAGTACTTC
J: TRBJ2-1; size: -; length: 15; D: TRBD2; V: TRBV11-1; CDR3: CASSLWRGEGNEQFF; DNA: TGTGCCAGCAGCTTATGGCGCGGGGAGGGCAATGAGCAGTTCTTC
J: TRBJ2-7; size: -; length: 14; D: -; V: TRBV7-9; CDR3: CASSHKTTSYEQYF; DNA: TGTGCCAGCAGCCACAAGACAACCTCCTACGAGCAGTACTTC
J: TRBJ2-4; size: once; length: 19; D: -; V: TRBV18; CDR3: CASSPSAYTVKLAKNIQYF; DNA: TGTGCCAGCTCACCATCTGCGTATACGGTTAAGCTAGCCAAAAACATTCAGTACTTC
J: TRBJ2-3; size: -; length: 12; D: -; V: TRBV5-1; CDR3: CASSYYTDTQYF; DNA: TGCGCCAGCAGCTACTACACAGATACGCAGTATTTT
J: TRBJ1-5; size: -; length: 13; D: -; V: TRBV10-2; CDR3: CASKDISNQPQHF; DNA: TGCGCCAGCAAGGACATAAGCAATCAGCCCCAGCATTTT
J: TRBJ1-1; size: few; length: 14; D: TRBD1; V: TRBV6-6; CDR3: CASSQDRGNTEAFF; DNA: TGTGCCAGCAGTCAAGACAGGGGGAACACTGAAGCTTTCTTT
J: TRBJ1-2; size: few; length: 16; D: -; V: TRBV4-1; CDR3: CASSQDAPGRGNGYTF; DNA: TGCGCCAGCAGCCAAGATGCCCCAGGGAGGGGCAATGGCTACACCTTC
J: TRBJ2-1; size: -; length: 15; D: -; V: TRBV7-7; CDR3: CASSQGTPSYNEQFF; DNA: TGTGCCAGCAGCCAAGGGACACCTTCCTACAATGAGCAGTTCTTC
J: TRBJ1-4; size: -; length: 14; D: TRBD1; V: TRBV5-4; CDR3: CASSFGTGVEKLFF; DNA: TGTGCCAGCAGCTTCGGGACAGGGGTTGAAAAACTGTTTTTT
J: TRBJ2-3; size: -; length: 14; D: TRBD2; V: TRBV5-1; CDR3: CASSLASGGDTQYF; DNA: TGCGCCAGCAGTCTGGCTAGCGGGGGAGATACGCAGTATTTT
J: TRBJ2-3; size: -; length: 17; D: TRBD2; V: TRBV4-1; CDR3: CASSLTRLAGGTDTQYF; DNA: TGCGCCAGCAGCCTGACGAGGCTAGCGGGGGGGACAGATACGCAGTATTTT
J: TRBJ2-2; size: -; length: 15; D: -; V: TRBV10-3; CDR3: CAISPPGMNTGELFF; DNA: TGTGCCATCAGTCCTCCGGGGATGAACACCGGGGAGCTGTTTTTT
J: TRBJ2-1; size: few; length: 17; D: -; V: TRBV5-6; CDR3: CASSLLTNRAPYNEQFF; DNA: TGTGCCAGCAGCTTGTTGACTAACCGTGCCCCCTACAATGAGCAGTTCTTC
J: TRBJ2-3; size: -; length: 19; D: TRBD2; V: TRBV7-2; CDR3: CASSSLPGLAGGRGDTQYF; DNA: TGTGCCAGCAGCTCTTTACCCGGACTAGCGGGGGGCCGAGGAGATACGCAGTATTTT
J: TRBJ2-7; size: -; length: 15; D: -; V: TRBV19; CDR3: CASSIGRGRIYEQYF; DNA: TGTGCCAGTAGTATCGGTCGTGGTAGAATCTACGAGCAGTACTTC
J: TRBJ2-1; size: once; length: 14; D: TRBD2; V: TRBV7-3; CDR3: CASSSGTSADQQFF; DNA: TGTGCCAGCAGTTCCGGGACTAGCGCCGATCAGCAGTTCTTC
J: TRBJ2-2; size: -; length: 14; D: -; V: TRBV5-1; CDR3: CASSLAVDTGELFF; DNA: TGCGCCAGCAGCTTGGCAGTGGACACCGGGGAGCTGTTTTTT
J: TRBJ1-2; size: once; length: 15; D: TRBD1; V: TRBV5-1; CDR3: CASSFSTGNSYGYTF; DNA: TGCGCCAGCAGCTTTTCGACAGGGAATAGCTATGGCTACACCTTC
J: TRBJ1-2; size: -; length: 14; D: -; V: TRBV15; CDR3: CATSRQGTNYGYTF; DNA: TGTGCCACCAGCAGACAGGGGACTAACTATGGCTACACCTTC
J: TRBJ2-2; size: -; length: 19; D: -; V: TRBV5-1; CDR3: CASSLVPPTQGFTTGELFF; DNA: TGCGCCAGCAGCTTGGTACCCCCAACCCAGGGCTTTACCACCGGGGAGCTGTTTTTT
J: TRBJ2-3; size: -; length: 16; D: -; V: TRBV9; CDR3: CASSPGGSLTTDTQYF; DNA: TGTGCCAGCAGCCCGGGGGGCAGCTTAACAACAGATACGCAGTATTTT
J: TRBJ2-2; size: -; length: 16; D: TRBD2; V: TRBV11-2; CDR3: CASSLGLAGSTGELFF; DNA: TGTGCCAGCAGCTTGGGACTAGCGGGAAGCACCGGGGAGCTGTTTTTT